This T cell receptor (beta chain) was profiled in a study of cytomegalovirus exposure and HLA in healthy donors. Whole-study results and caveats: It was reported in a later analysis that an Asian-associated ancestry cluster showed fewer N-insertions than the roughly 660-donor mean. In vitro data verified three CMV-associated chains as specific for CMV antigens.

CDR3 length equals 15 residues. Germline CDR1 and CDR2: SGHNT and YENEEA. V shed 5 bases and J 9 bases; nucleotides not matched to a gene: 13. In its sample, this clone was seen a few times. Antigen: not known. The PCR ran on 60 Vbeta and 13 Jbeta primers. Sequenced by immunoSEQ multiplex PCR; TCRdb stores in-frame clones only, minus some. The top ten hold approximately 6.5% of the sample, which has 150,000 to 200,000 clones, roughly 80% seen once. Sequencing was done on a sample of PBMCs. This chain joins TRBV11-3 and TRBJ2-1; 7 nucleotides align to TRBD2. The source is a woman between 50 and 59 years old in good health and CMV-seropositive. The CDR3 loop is CASSPRAREGSEQFF. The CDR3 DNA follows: TGTGCCAGCAGCCCAAGGGCGAGGGAGGGGAGTGAGCAGTTCTTC.